Listed below are T cell receptor beta chains from one sample, sequenced in a study of cytomegalovirus exposure and HLA in healthy donors. Assay used: immunoSEQ multiplex PCR; TCRdb lists only in-frame clones, some missing. The repertoire holds around 170,000 clones, with about 78% as singletons. The source material was PBMCs. The receptors were gathered from a man aged 40-50 years in good health and CMV-seronegative. Both conserved end residues are part of each CDR3. The D gene is left open where the match is weak. Only some rows state a clone size, as once, few, many or a class for expanded clones.

D	size	V	CDR3
NA	once	TRBV4-3	CASSQFGRGTDTQYF
TRBD2	few	TRBV10-2	CASSNPSGGNYEQYF
TRBD1	NA	TRBV6-5	CASSRGTGAGYTF
NA	NA	TRBV6-5	CASTLGRATSYGYTF
NA	NA	TRBV5-5	CASSLNDSPNQPQHF
NA	NA	TRBV4-3	CASSQDGGFHYEQYF
NA	few	TRBV11-3	CASSLLSDTQYF
TRBD1	NA	TRBV28	CASSFRTGRAFF
TRBD2	NA	TRBV11-2	CASSRGGLGDTQYF
NA	NA	TRBV5-6	CASSLGREYGYTF
NA	NA	TRBV19	CATRDNENEKLFF
NA	NA	TRBV4-1	CASSHQGSTTYEQYF
NA	NA	TRBV10-3	CAISEAPSGGANVLTF
NA	NA	TRBV5-1	CASSLALFHEQYF
NA	few	TRBV21-1	CASSKVKRGENEQFF
TRBD1	NA	TRBV9	CASSVSGQGGNEQFF
NA	NA	TRBV7-8	CASSLAETEETQYF
NA	NA	TRBV30	CAWSNRYEQFF
TRBD1	few	TRBV29-1	CSVQAGGANTEAFF
NA	NA	TRBV21-1	CASSKEKQCWRSGNTIYF
TRBD1	NA	TRBV7-8	CASSLEQDRENSPLHF
TRBD2	NA	TRBV2	CASSVRLAGRGYEQYF
TRBD1	NA	TRBV4-1	CASSRTGGKNIQYF
TRBD2	NA	TRBV7-2	CASSRLAGGPSSYEQYF
TRBD2	NA	TRBV10-1	CARSRTRRTYEQYF
NA	NA	TRBV2	CASSVGGGGGYTF
NA	NA	TRBV28	CASSERQPQHF
TRBD1	NA	TRBV7-9	CASSSLRGRETQYF
NA	NA	TRBV9	CASSGEGYGYTF
NA	NA	TRBV10-1	CASSERGRGRFYEQYF
NA	NA	TRBV5-8	CASSLDPGGNQPQHF
TRBD2	NA	TRBV7-6	CASSLVSGGSNTDTQYF
NA	NA	TRBV5-1	CASSAAGANVLTF